The entry below describes one T cell receptor (beta chain). Source study methods: Reference gene primer amplification gave nucleated cell count estimates. Produced via immunoSEQ multiplex PCR; TCRdb's table is partial and in-frame only. V, J and clone size derive from that table, while D and trimming were established from the DNA sequence. The sample gives 120,000 to 150,000 clones, 70% to 90% of which show up once; roughly 9.6% is in the top ten. V was clipped by 3 bases and J by 7 bases, with 6 bases between them. Per germline, CDR1 SNHLY and CDR2 FYNNEI. This CDR3 is 12 amino acids long. The sample comes from a study of blood T cell repertoires in COVID-19.

The specimen was peripheral blood. The sequence came from a woman older than 75 with acute or convalescent COVID-19. The chain carries TRBV2 and TRBJ2-2; D is unclear. The CDR3 is CASSDTVGELFF. The CDR3 DNA reads TGTGCCAGCAGTGATACGGTCGGGGAGCTGTTTTTT. Full variable domain (remainder filled in from reference TRBV2 and TRBJ2-2): EPEVTQTPSHQVTQMGQEVILRCVPISNHLYFYWYRQILGQKVEFLVSFYNNEISEKSEIFDDQFSVERPDGSNFTLKIRSTKLEDSAMYFCASSDTVGELFFGEGSRLTVL.